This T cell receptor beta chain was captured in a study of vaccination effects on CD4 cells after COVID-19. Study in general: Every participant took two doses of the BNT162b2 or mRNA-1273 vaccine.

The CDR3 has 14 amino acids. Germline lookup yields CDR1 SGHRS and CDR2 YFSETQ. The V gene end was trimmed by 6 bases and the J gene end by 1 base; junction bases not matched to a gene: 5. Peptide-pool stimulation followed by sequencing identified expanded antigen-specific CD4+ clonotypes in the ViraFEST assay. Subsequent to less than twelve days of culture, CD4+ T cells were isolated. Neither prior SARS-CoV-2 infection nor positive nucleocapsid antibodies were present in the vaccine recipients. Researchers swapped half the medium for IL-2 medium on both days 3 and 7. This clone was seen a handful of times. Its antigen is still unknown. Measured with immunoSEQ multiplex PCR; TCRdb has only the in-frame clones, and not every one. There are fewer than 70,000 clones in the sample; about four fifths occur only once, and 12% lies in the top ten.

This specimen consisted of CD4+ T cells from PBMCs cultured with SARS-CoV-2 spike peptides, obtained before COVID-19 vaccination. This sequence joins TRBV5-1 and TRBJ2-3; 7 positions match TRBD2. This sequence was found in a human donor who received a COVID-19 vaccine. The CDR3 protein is CASTGLAGTDTQYF. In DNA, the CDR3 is TGCGCCAGCACTGGGCTAGCGGGCACAGATACGCAGTATTTT.